The TCR beta chain described here comes from a study of beta chain features in type 1 diabetes. The whole isolated RNA underwent reverse transcription, so sequencing captured expressed TCRB transcripts. Using immunoSEQ multiplex PCR, the repertoire was profiled, and TCRdb retains in-frame clones only, with some absent. The data hold 140,000 to 150,000 clones, with about an eighth observed a single time. Study-level results: There was a possibility that cDNA sequencing over-represented cells with high TCR expression. People with Type 1 diabetes carried modestly yet significantly shorter TCRB CDR3s in all four CD4+ subsets.

This clone came up a few times. Its specificity is not known. CD4+ cells of the naive, central memory, regulatory and stem cell-like memory types were sorted via CD45RO/CCR7/CD25/CD127/CD95/CD27. V shed 5 bases and J shed 0 bases, with 7 bases lying between them. This CDR3 region has 13 residues. Germline assignment: CDR1 WSHSY and CDR2 SAAADI. The rearrangement links TRBV10-2 to TRBJ1-1; D gene unclear. The specimen was central memory CD4+ T cells from blood. The sequence derives from a man aged 18 to 30 with type 1 diabetes. As DNA, the CDR3 is TGCGCCAGCAGTTTTGCCTTGAACACTGAAGCTTTCTTT. Protein product: CASSFALNTEAFF.